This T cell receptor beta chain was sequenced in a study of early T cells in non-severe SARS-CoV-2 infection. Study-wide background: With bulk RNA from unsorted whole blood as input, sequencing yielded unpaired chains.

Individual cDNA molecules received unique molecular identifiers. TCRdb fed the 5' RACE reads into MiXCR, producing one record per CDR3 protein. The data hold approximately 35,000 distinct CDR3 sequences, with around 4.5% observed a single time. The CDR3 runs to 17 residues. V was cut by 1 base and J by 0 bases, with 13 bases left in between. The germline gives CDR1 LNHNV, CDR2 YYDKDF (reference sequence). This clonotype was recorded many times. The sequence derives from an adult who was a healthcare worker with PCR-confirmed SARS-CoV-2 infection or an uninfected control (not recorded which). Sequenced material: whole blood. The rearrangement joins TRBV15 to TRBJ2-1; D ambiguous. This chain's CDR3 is CATSRGGSPVSYNEQFF. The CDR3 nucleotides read TGTGCCACCAGCAGAGGTGGAAGCCCCGTCTCCTACAATGAGCAGTTCTTC.